A selection of T cell receptor beta chains follows, all from one sample in a study of neoadjuvant nivolumab and ipilimumab in lung cancer. The method was immunoSEQ multiplex PCR; TCRdb's version includes in-frame clones alone and lacks a portion of them. The profile shows under 35,000 clones, about nine tenths of them singletons. The starting material was peripheral blood, obtained after neoadjuvant nivolumab, alone or with ipilimumab, at or shortly before surgery. These receptors were collected from an adult with non-small cell lung cancer. Both conserved end residues are part of each CDR3. D genes are given only for firm matches. Part of the rows lack a size; the others show once, few, many or a class for expanded clones.

d_call	j_call	v_call	clone_size	cdr3_aa	cdr3_nt
NA	TRBJ2-7	TRBV7-8	NA	CASSSRGGLNHEQYF	TGTGCCAGCAGCTCCAGGGGTGGTTTAAACCACGAGCAGTACTTC
NA	TRBJ2-5	TRBV15	once	CATSRDPVETQYF	TGTGCCACCAGCAGAGATCCCGTGGAGACCCAGTACTTC
NA	TRBJ2-7	TRBV2	NA	CASSLLLEQYF	TGTGCCAGCAGCCTCCTACTCGAGCAGTACTTC
NA	TRBJ2-3	TRBV2	few	CASSVNRGYAGYF	TGTGCCAGCAGTGTCAACAGAGGATACGCTGGGTATTTT
NA	TRBJ1-6	TRBV14	NA	CASSQGRYNSPLHF	TGTGCCAGCAGCCAGGGACGCTATAATTCACCCCTCCACTTT
TRBD1	TRBJ2-7	TRBV5-1	few	CASRSPGQAYEQYF	TGCGCCAGCAGGTCACCGGGACAGGCCTACGAGCAGTACTTC
NA	TRBJ1-1	TRBV28	NA	CASSYLNTEAFF	TGTGCCAGCAGCTATTTGAACACTGAAGCTTTCTTT
NA	TRBJ2-5	TRBV6-5	NA	CASSYLPGTGKETQYF	TGTGCCAGCAGTTACCTTCCCGGAACAGGGAAAGAGACCCAGTACTTC
NA	TRBJ2-5	TRBV11-2	NA	CASSRTGFMGGETQYF	TGTGCCAGCAGCCGAACCGGGTTTATGGGGGGAGAGACCCAGTACTTC
NA	TRBJ2-1	TRBV5-1	NA	CASSLGGEKYNEQFF	TGCGCCAGCAGCTTAGGCGGCGAGAAATACAATGAGCAGTTCTTC
NA	TRBJ1-4	TRBV7-9	NA	CASSLGEEKLFF	TGTGCCAGCAGCTTAGGCGAAGAAAAACTGTTTTTT
NA	TRBJ2-7	TRBV18	NA	CASSPRQVHEQYF	TGTGCCAGCTCACCGAGACAGGTCCACGAGCAGTACTTC
TRBD1	TRBJ2-2	TRBV5-1	NA	CASSGDSVTNTGELFF	TGCGCCAGCAGCGGGGACAGTGTCACGAACACCGGGGAGCTGTTTTTT
NA	TRBJ2-7	TRBV5-5	NA	CASSSRDGTYEQYF	TGTGCCAGCAGCTCTCGCGACGGGACCTACGAGCAGTACTTC
TRBD1	TRBJ1-5	TRBV6-1	once	CASNPTGFAQPQHF	TGTGCCAGCAACCCGACAGGGTTCGCTCAGCCCCAGCATTTT
TRBD1	TRBJ2-3	TRBV7-9	NA	CASSSQGIGTDTQYF	TGTGCCAGCAGCTCACAGGGGATAGGCACAGATACGCAGTATTTT
NA	TRBJ1-2	TRBV7-2	NA	CASSLETVNYGYTF	TGTGCCAGCAGCTTAGAGACAGTAAACTATGGCTACACCTTC
NA	TRBJ1-6	TRBV7-9	NA	CASSLTRHPRVSPLHF	TGTGCCAGCAGCTTAACCCGGCACCCAAGGGTTTCACCCCTCCACTTT
NA	TRBJ2-7	TRBV10-3	NA	CAIRNRETYEQYF	TGTGCCATCAGAAACAGGGAAACCTACGAGCAGTACTTC
TRBD1	TRBJ2-3	TRBV9	few	CASSVGTGGSGDTQYF	TGTGCCAGCAGCGTAGGAACAGGGGGCTCGGGAGATACGCAGTATTTT
TRBD1	TRBJ1-6	TRBV7-9	NA	CASSLQGRSYNSPLHF	TGTGCCAGCAGCCTACAGGGGAGGTCCTATAATTCACCCCTCCACTTT
TRBD2	TRBJ2-3	TRBV10-3	NA	CAISLLAGDQDTQYF	TGTGCCATCAGCTTACTAGCGGGGGACCAAGATACGCAGTATTTT
TRBD1	TRBJ2-7	TRBV9	NA	CASSVEAGTDLPYEQYF	TGTGCCAGCAGCGTCGAAGCCGGGACAGACCTTCCCTACGAGCAGTACTTC
NA	TRBJ1-1	TRBV9	NA	CASSSGSTGEAFF	TGTGCCAGCAGCTCCGGGTCGACGGGTGAAGCTTTCTTT
NA	TRBJ1-5	TRBV4-1	NA	CASSQDILSGNQPQHF	TGCGCCAGCAGCCAAGATATCCTTTCTGGCAATCAGCCCCAGCATTTT
NA	TRBJ1-1	TRBV5-6	NA	CASSPGWNTEAFF	TGTGCCAGCAGCCCCGGGTGGAACACTGAAGCTTTCTTT
NA	TRBJ2-7	TRBV2	NA	CASKIEISYEQYF	TGTGCCAGCAAGATTGAGATCTCCTACGAGCAGTACTTC
TRBD1	TRBJ1-5	TRBV5-6	NA	CASSSNSGQGRIQPQHF	TGTGCCAGCAGCTCAAACTCGGGACAGGGAAGGATTCAGCCCCAGCATTTT
TRBD1	TRBJ1-6	TRBV6-6	NA	CASGGQDFSYNSPLHF	TGTGCCAGCGGAGGACAGGACTTCTCCTATAATTCACCCCTCCACTTT
TRBD1	TRBJ1-2	TRBV5-4	NA	CASSRWGDSGVYGYTF	TGTGCCAGCAGCAGATGGGGGGACAGTGGAGTCTATGGCTACACCTTC
NA	TRBJ2-1	TRBV29-1	few	CSAIARGTYNEQFF	TGCAGCGCCATAGCTCGCGGTACCTACAATGAGCAGTTCTTC
NA	TRBJ2-5	TRBV27	once	CASSFRGRGETQYF	TGTGCCAGCAGTTTCAGGGGGAGGGGAGAGACCCAGTACTTC
NA	TRBJ1-4	TRBV11-2	NA	CASSQEGLNEKLFF	TGTGCCAGCAGCCAAGAAGGACTTAATGAAAAACTGTTTTTT
NA	TRBJ2-4	TRBV29-1	NA	CSVERGKNIQYF	TGCAGCGTTGAAAGAGGGAAAAACATTCAGTACTTC
NA	TRBJ1-1	TRBV6-6	NA	CASSSTPGNTEAFF	TGTGCCAGCAGTTCTACCCCGGGGAACACTGAAGCTTTCTTT
NA	TRBJ1-1	TRBV29-1	NA	CSVLTYMTENTEAFF	TGCAGCGTCCTCACCTACATGACCGAGAACACTGAAGCTTTCTTT
NA	TRBJ1-1	TRBV2	NA	CASSVGTLNTEAFF	TGTGCCAGCAGTGTGGGGACCCTGAACACTGAAGCTTTCTTT
NA	TRBJ2-5	TRBV9	once	CASSVNTWETQYF	TGTGCCAGCAGCGTCAACACATGGGAGACCCAGTACTTC
TRBD2	TRBJ2-1	TRBV6-6	once	CASSYVAGGPNEQFF	TGTGCCAGCAGTTACGTAGCGGGGGGGCCCAATGAGCAGTTCTTC
NA	TRBJ2-7	TRBV4-1	NA	CASSQEMRTIEQYF	TGCGCCAGCAGCCAAGAGATGAGGACAATCGAGCAGTACTTC
NA	TRBJ1-5	TRBV7-2	NA	CASSLPLRQGINQPQHF	TGTGCCAGCAGCTTACCATTACGGCAGGGTATCAATCAGCCCCAGCATTTT